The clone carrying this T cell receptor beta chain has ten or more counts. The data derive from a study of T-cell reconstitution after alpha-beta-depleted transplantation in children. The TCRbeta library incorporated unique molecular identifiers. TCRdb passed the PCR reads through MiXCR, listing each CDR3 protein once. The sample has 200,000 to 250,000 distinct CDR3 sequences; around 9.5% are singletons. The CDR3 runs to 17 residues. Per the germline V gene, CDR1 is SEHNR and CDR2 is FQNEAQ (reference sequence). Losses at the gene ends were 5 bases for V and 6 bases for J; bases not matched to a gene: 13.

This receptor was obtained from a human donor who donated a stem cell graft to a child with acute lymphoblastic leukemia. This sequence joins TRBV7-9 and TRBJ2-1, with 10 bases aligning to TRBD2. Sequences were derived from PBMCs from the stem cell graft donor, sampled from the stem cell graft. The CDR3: CASSQGGAGGPFNEQFF. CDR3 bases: TGTGCCAGCAGCCAGGGGGGAGCGGGGGGGCCGTTCAATGAGCAGTTCTTC.